This T cell receptor (beta chain) appears in the sequencing data of a study of PD-1 blockade in classical Hodgkin lymphoma. The CDR3 totals 16 residues. The J segment lost 4 bases and the V segment lost 1 base, leaving 9 bases of the junction unmatched. Germline V gives CDR1 SGHRS, CDR2 YFSETQ. Time point reported: cycle 4 day 1 (C4D1), after 6 weeks of nivolumab. Relapses following autologous stem cell transplantation were seen in all patients, with brentuximab vedotin exposure varying. By magnetic negative selection, CD4+ T cells were purified from thawed PBMCs. Generated by immunoSEQ multiplex PCR, the TCRdb table keeps only in-frame clones and is missing some. The table shows 34,000 or so clones, with roughly nine tenths occurring only once.

Sequencing used CD4+ T cells from blood, obtained before the fourth cycle of nivolumab. The chain is built from TRBV5-1 and TRBJ2-3, with 7 bases that match TRBD2. This TCR came from a human donor with classical Hodgkin lymphoma. The CDR3 loop is CASSLFGGGTADTQYF. DNA of the CDR3: TGCGCCAGCAGCTTGTTTGGGGGAGGGACGGCAGATACGCAGTATTTT.